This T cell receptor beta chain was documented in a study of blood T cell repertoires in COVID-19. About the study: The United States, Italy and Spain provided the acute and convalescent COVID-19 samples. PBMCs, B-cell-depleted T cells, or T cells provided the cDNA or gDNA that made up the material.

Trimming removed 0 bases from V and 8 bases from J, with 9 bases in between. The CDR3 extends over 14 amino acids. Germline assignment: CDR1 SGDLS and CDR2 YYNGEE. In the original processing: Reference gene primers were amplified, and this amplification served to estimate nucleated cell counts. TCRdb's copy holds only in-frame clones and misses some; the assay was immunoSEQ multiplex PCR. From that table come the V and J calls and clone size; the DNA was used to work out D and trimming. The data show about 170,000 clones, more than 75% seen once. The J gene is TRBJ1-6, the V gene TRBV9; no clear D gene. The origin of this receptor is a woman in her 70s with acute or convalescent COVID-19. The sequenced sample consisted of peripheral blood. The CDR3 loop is CASSVGIFDSPLHF. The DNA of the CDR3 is TGTGCCAGCAGCGTAGGTATCTTTGATTCACCCCTCCACTTT.